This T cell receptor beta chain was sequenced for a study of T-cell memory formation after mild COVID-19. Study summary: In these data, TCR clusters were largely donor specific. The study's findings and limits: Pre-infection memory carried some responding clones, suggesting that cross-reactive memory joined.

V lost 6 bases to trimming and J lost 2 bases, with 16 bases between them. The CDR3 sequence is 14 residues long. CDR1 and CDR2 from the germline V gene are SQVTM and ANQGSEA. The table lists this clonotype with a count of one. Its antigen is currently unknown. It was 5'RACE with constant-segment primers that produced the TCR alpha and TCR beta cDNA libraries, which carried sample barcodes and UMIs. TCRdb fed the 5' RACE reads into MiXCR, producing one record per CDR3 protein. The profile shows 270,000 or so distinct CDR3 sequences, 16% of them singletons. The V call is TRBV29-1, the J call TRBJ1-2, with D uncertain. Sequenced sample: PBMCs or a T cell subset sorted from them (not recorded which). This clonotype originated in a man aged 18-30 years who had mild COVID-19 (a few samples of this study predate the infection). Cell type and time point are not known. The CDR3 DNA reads TGCAGCGTCCGAGGAGGGTTGGTAAACTATGGCTACACCTTC. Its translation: CSVRGGLVNYGYTF.